Below are 13 T cell receptor beta chains sequenced from a single sample in a study of shared clonotypes between healthy human individuals. The method was immunoSEQ multiplex PCR; TCRdb's version includes in-frame clones alone and lacks a portion of them. The sample contains roughly 2.5 million clones, roughly nine tenths of which appear only once. The sample was naive CD4+ T cells sorted from blood. The subset was: CD45RA+ positively selected. These receptors were taken from a man younger than 35 in good health.

The chain is built from TRBV6-1 and TRBJ1-6; 11 nucleotides align to TRBD1. Losses at the gene ends were 11 bases for V and 7 bases for J; bases not matched to a gene: 4. CDR1 and CDR2 (germline): MNHNS, SASEGT. This CDR3 comprises 13 residues. The CDR3 loop is CAGQGARNSPLHF. CDR3 DNA: TGTGCCGGACAGGGGGCTAGGAATTCACCCCTCCACTTT.

The V call is TRBV5-1, the J call TRBJ2-3; D may be TRBD2 (5 bases). Germline V gene sequence: CDR1 SGHRS, CDR2 YFSETQ. Trimming cost V 0 bases and J 0 bases, with 11 bases left between them. CDR3 length equals 16 residues. As DNA, the CDR3 is TGCGCCAGCAGCTTGGGAGCTAGCAGCAGCACAGATACGCAGTATTTT. This codes for CASSLGASSSTDTQYF. The full variable domain, completed using reference TRBV5-1 and TRBJ2-3, is KAGVTQTPRYLIKTRGQQVTLSCSPISGHRSVSWYQQTPGQGLQFLFEYFSETQRNKGNFPGRFSGRQFSNSRSEMNVSTLELGDSALYLCASSLGASSSTDTQYFGPGTRLTVL.

This rearrangement joins TRBV18 to TRBJ1-2; 8 nucleotides agree with TRBD1. Germline V gives CDR1 KGHSH, CDR2 LQKENI. The CDR3 loop spans 16 amino acids. The J segment lost 0 bases and the V segment lost 1 base, leaving 4 bases of the junction unmatched. CDR3 sequence reads: CASSPRGQGSNYGYTF. DNA of the CDR3: TGTGCCAGCTCACCACGCGGACAGGGCTCTAACTATGGCTACACCTTC.

This chain uses TRBV14 with TRBJ2-7, with 11 positions matching TRBD2. The junction had 4 bases not matched to a gene; V was cut back by 1 base and J by 5 bases. Germline assignment: CDR1 SGHDN and CDR2 FVKESK. The length of the CDR3 is 15 residues. DNA of the CDR3: TGTGCCAGCAGCCAAGTAGCGGGGGGGCCGAACGAGCAGTACTTC. As protein: CASSQVAGGPNEQYF.

J is TRBJ2-1 and V is TRBV7-2; 7 bases fit TRBD2. Germline V CDR1 and CDR2: SGHTA, FQGNSA. The CDR3 is 15 amino acids. J was trimmed by 7 bases and V by 3 bases; bases with no gene match: 9. CDR3 nucleotides: TGTGCCAGCAGCTTTTGGGGGAGGGAGGGGAATGAGCAGTTCTTC. This translates into CASSFWGREGNEQFF.

This chain uses TRBV7-3 with TRBJ2-7, with TRBD1 as a possible D gene (6 bases). Trimming removed 5 bases at V and 4 bases at J, with 6 bases between. CDR1 and CDR2 from the germline V gene are SGHTA and FQGTGA. CDR3 length: 11 amino acids. The CDR3 bases are TGTGCCAGCAGCGGACAGTACGAGCAGTACTTC. Its translation is CASSGQYEQYF.

This chain connects TRBV5-1 to TRBJ1-2; TRBD1 matches at 7 bases. From germline, CDR1 is SGHRS and CDR2 YFSETQ. V gave up 4 bases and J gave up 8 bases; unmatched junction bases: 20. The CDR3 covers 17 residues. The CDR3 bases are TGCGCCAGCAGCCCCGGATCCACAATACAGGGGACTCCCGGCTACACCTTC. Its protein is CASSPGSTIQGTPGYTF.

The rearrangement links TRBV4-3 to TRBJ1-6; TRBD1 matches at 9 bases. CDR3 length equals 21 residues. The ends lost 0 bases at V and 7 bases at J; junction bases unmatched: 19. Germline V gene sequence: CDR1 LGHNA, CDR2 YSLEER. The CDR3 DNA sequence: TGCGCCAGCAGCCAAGATTTACCGGGGACAGGGCTGGCAGGTCTCAATTCACCCCTCCACTTT. The encoded protein is CASSQDLPGTGLAGLNSPLHF.

Here the CDR3 DNA reads TGTGCCAGCTCACGTCGGGACACCATATATTTT. As protein: CASSRRDTIYF. The V and J genes are TRBV18 and TRBJ1-3; D gene unclear. Trimming shortened V by 4 bases and J by 8 bases, and 6 bases separated the two germline ends. Germline loops: CDR1 KGHSH, CDR2 LQKENI. The CDR3 has 11 amino acids.

Of note for this clone: Other nucleotide sequences in the sample specify the same CDR3. This chain uses TRBV7-2 with TRBJ2-1; D is unresolved. The CDR3 totals 11 residues. V was clipped by 2 bases and J by 7 bases, with 3 bases between them. Germline V gene sequence: CDR1 SGHTA, CDR2 FQGNSA. CDR3: CASSLSNEQFF. The CDR3 DNA is TGTGCCAGCAGCTTAAGTAATGAGCAGTTCTTC.

The V call is TRBV7-8, the J call TRBJ2-2; 7 bases align to TRBD2. Germline CDR1 reads SGHVS; CDR2 reads FQNEAQ. Trimming removed 1 base from V and 6 bases from J; junction bases left unmatched: 8. The CDR3 consists of 16 residues. The CDR3 DNA follows: TGTGCCAGCAGCTTAGTTGGGGGAGGGCCGTCCGGGGAGCTGTTTTTT. Protein product: CASSLVGGGPSGELFF.

For this clone: The sample has other DNA sequences that encode this CDR3 too. The rearrangement uses TRBV5-4 and TRBJ2-5; 8 positions match TRBD1. The CDR3 has 15 residues. The germline CDR1 and CDR2 sequences are SGHNT and YYREEE (reference sequence). The ends lost 0 bases at V and 5 bases at J; junction bases unmatched: 6. The CDR3 DNA follows: TGTGCCAGCAGCTTGGGTCAGGGGGCGCTTGAGACCCAGTACTTC. Protein: CASSLGQGALETQYF.

J is TRBJ2-3 and V is TRBV19, with 10 bases matching TRBD2. Per germline, CDR1 LNHDA and CDR2 SQIVND (reference sequence). The V and J ends lost 8 bases and 2 bases, in that order; junction bases with no gene match: 16. CDR3 length equals 18 residues. The CDR3 DNA reads as TGTGCCAGTCTCGGTCTGGCTAGCGGGAGTGGGGACACAGATACGCAGTATTTT. Encoded protein: CASLGLASGSGDTDTQYF.